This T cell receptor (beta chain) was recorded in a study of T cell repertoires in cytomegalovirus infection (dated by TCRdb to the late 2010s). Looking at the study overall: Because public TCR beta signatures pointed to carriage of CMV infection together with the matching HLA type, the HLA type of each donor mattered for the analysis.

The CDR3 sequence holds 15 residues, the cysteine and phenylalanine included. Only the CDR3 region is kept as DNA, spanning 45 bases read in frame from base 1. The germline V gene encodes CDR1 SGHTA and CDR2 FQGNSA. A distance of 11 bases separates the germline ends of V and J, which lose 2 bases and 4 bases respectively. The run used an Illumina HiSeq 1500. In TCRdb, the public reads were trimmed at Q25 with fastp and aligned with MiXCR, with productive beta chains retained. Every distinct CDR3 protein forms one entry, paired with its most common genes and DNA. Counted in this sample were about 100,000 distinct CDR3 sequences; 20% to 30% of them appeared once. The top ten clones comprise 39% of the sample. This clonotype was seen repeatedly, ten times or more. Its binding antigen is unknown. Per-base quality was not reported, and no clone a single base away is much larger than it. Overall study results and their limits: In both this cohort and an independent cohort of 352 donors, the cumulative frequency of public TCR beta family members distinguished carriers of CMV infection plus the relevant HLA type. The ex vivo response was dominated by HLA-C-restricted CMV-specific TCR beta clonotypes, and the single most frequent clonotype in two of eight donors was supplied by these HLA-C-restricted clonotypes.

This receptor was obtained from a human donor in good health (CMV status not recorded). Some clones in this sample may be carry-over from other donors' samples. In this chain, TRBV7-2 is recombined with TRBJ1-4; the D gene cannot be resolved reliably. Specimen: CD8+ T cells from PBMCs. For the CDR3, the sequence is CASSLRSGINEKLFF. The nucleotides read TGTGCCAGCAGCTTAAGGAGTGGGATTAATGAAAAACTGTTTTTT.